This TCR beta chain appears in the sequencing data of a study of T cells in Graves' hyperthyroidism and ophthalmopathy. General study findings and limits: A 13 V-J model separated ophthalmopathy from stable hyperthyroidism.

RNA transcripts provided the source from which TCR beta CDR3 regions were amplified. HTBI primers were used for first-round RT-PCR of the TCR CDR3. TCRdb reprocessed the multiplex PCR reads via MiXCR and lists one record per CDR3 protein. The table includes 250,000 to 300,000 distinct CDR3 sequences, more than 15% detected once. This clonotype turned up a few times. The antigen remains unidentified. The CDR3 has 13 residues. The ends lost 4 bases at V and 6 bases at J; junction bases unmatched: 6. Germline lookup yields CDR1 SGHNT and CDR2 YYREEE (reference sequence). From more than 9.5 ml of fresh peripheral blood, PBMCs were isolated.

The material sequenced was blood. The clonotype was recovered from a woman in her fifties or sixties with Graves' ophthalmopathy. The gene calls are TRBV5-4 and TRBJ1-1; 7 nucleotides align to TRBD1. The CDR3 loop reads CASSPDREAEAFF. CDR3 coding DNA: TGTGCCAGCAGCCCAGACAGGGAGGCTGAAGCTTTCTTT.